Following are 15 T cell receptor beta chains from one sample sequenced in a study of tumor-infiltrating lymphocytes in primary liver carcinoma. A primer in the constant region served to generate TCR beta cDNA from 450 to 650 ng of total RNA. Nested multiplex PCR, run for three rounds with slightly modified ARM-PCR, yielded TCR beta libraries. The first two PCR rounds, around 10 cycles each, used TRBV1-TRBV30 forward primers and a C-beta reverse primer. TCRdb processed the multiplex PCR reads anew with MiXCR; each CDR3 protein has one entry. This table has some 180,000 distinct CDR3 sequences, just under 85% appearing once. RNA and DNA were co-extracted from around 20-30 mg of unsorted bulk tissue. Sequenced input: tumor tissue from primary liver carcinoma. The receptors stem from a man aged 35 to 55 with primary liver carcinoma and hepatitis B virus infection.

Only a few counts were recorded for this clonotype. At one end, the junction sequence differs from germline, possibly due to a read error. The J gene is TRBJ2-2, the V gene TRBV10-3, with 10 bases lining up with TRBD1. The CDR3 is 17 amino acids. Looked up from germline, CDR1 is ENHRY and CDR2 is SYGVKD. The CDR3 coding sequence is TGTGTCATCAGTGAGTCGCGGACAGGGGGAGTAGGCGGGGAGCTGGTTTTT. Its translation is CVISESRTGGVGGELVF.

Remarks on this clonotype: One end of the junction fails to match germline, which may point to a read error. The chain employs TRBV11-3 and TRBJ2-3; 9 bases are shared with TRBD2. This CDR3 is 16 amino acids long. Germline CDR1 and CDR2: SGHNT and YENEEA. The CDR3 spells CATSGSPAGGVDTLYF. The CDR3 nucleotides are TGTGCCACCAGCGGCAGCCCGGCGGGAGGGGTGGACACGCTGTATTTT.

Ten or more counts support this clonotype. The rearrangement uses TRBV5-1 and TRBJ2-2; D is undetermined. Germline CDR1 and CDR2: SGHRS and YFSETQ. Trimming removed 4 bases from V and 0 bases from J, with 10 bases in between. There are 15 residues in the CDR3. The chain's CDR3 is CASSTRQTNTGELFF. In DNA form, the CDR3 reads TGCGCCAGCAGCACCAGGCAGACGAACACCGGGGAGCTGTTTTTT.

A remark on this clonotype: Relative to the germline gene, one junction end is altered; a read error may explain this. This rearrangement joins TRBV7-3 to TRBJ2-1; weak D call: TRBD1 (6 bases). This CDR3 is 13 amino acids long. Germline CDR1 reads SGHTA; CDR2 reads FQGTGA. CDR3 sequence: CASSLGQNNEQLF. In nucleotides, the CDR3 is TGTGCCAGCAGCTTAGGACAGAACAATGAGCAGTTATTC.

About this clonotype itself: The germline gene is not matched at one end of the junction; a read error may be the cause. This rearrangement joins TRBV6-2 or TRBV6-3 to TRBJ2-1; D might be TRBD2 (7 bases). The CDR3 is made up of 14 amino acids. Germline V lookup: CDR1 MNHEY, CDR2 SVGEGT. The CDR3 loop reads CGSSHGAGADEQLF. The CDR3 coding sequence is TGTGGCAGCAGCCACGGCGCGGGGGCCGATGAGCAGTTATTC.

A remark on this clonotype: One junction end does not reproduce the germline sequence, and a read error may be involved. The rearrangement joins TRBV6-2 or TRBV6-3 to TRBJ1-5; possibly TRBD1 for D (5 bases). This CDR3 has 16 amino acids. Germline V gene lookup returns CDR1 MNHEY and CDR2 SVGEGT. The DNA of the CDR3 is TGTGCCAGCAGTTACCGACCGGACAAAAGCAATCAGCCCCCGCATTTT. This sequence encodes CASSYRPDKSNQPPHF.

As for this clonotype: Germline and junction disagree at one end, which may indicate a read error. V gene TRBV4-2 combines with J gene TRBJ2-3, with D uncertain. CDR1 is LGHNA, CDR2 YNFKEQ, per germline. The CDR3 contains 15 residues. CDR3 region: CARSQGQLVAYTQFF. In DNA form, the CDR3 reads TGTGCCAGAAGCCAAGGTCAGCTAGTCGCATACACGCAGTTTTTT.

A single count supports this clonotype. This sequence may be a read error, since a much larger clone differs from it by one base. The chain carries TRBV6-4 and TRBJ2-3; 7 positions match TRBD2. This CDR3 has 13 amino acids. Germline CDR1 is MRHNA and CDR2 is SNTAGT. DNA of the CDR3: TGTGCCAGCAGTGAGACTAGCAGAGATACGCAGTATTTT. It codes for CASSETSRDTQYF.

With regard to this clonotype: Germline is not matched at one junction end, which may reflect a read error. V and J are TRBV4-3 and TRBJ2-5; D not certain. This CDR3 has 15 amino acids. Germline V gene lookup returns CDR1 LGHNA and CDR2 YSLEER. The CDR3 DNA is TGCCCCAGCAGCCAAACGTTCGGGTCTCGGGAGACCCAGTACTTC. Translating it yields CPSSQTFGSRETQYF.

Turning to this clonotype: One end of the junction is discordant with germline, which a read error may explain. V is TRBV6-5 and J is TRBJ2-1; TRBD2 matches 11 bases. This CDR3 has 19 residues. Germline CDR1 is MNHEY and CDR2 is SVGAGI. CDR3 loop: CASNYSGLAGQNRYNAQFF. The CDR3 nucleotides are TGTGCCAGCAATTACTCCGGACTAGCGGGCCAAAATAGGTACAATGCGCAGTTCTTC.

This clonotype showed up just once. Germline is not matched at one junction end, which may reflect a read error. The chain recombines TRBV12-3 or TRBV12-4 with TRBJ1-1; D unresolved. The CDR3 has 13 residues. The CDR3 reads CVSSVPLGIEAFF. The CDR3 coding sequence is TGTGTCAGCAGCGTCCCCCTGGGGATTGAAGCTTTCTTT.

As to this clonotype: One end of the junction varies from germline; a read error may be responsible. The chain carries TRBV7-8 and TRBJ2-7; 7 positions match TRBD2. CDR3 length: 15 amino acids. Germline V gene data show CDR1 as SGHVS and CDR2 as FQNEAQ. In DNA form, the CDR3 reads TGTGCCAGCAGCGTAATCGCGGAGATCCGGGGGGAGCAGCACTTC. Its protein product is CASSVIAEIRGEQHF.

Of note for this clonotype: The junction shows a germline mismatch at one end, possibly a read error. This chain's CDR3 is CDSRLDDSYNEQFF. Written as DNA, the CDR3 is TGTGACAGCAGATTAGATGACTCCTACAATGAGCAGTTCTTC. The V and J genes are TRBV11-1 and TRBJ2-1; D is unclear. The CDR3 runs to 14 residues. The V gene's germline CDR1 is SGHAT and CDR2 FQDESV (reference sequence).

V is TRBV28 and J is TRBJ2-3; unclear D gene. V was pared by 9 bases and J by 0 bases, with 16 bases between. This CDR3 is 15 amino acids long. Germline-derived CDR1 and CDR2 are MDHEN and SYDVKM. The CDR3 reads CARSRIPQSTDTQYF. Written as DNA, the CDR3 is TGTGCCAGGAGTCGCATCCCGCAAAGCACAGATACGCAGTATTTT.

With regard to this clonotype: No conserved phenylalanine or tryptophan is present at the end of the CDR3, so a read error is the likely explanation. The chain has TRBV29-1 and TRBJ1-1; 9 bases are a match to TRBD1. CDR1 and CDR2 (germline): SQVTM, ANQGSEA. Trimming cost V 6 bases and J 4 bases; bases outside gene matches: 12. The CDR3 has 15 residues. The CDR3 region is CSVTPGQGMGTEAFL. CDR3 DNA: TGCAGCGTCACCCCGGGACAGGGCATGGGCACTGAAGCTTTCCTT.